These 13 T cell receptor beta chains came from one sample sequenced in a study of blood T cell repertoires in COVID-19. Only in-frame clones appear in the TCRdb table, and some are missing; sequencing was by immunoSEQ multiplex PCR. The sample carries about 12,000 clones, around 90% recorded once. Sequenced material: peripheral blood. The receptor set was obtained from a woman aged 60-70 years with active COVID-19.

This rearrangement joins TRBV4-1 to TRBJ1-3; 9 bases align to TRBD1. Germline V gives CDR1 MGHRA, CDR2 YSYEKL. V was clipped by 4 bases and J by 6 bases; unmatched bases: 4. The CDR3 totals 14 residues. In nucleotides, the CDR3 is TGCGCCAGCAGCCTCCGGGACAGGGAAAACACCATATATTTT. Amino acids: CASSLRDRENTIYF.

This sequence joins TRBV7-2 and TRBJ2-5; 13 positions match TRBD2. The CDR3 runs to 16 residues. Looked up from germline, CDR1 is SGHTA and CDR2 is FQGNSA. V gave up 4 bases and J gave up 4 bases; unmatched junction bases: 6. CDR3 loop: CASSSGTSGTVETQYF. In DNA form, the CDR3 reads TGTGCCAGCAGCTCGGGGACTAGCGGGACCGTAGAGACCCAGTACTTC.

The J gene is TRBJ2-7, the V gene TRBV18; 8 nucleotides agree with TRBD1. The CDR3 is made up of 14 amino acids. Trimming removed 6 bases from V and 0 bases from J; junction bases left unmatched: 4. Germline CDR1 and CDR2: KGHSH and LQKENI. The CDR3 region has the DNA TGTGCCAGCTCGGGACAGGTGAACTCCTACGAGCAGTACTTC. Translated, it gives CASSGQVNSYEQYF.

The chain couples TRBV27 to TRBJ1-6; 7 bases are a match to TRBD1. CDR3 length equals 14 residues. J gave up 10 bases and V 5 bases, and 8 bases lay outside the gene matches. CDR1 and CDR2 (germline): MNHEY, SMNVEV (reference sequence). CDR3 bases: TGTGCCAGCAGTCAGCAGGGGGGTGGATCACCCCTCCACTTT. This codes for CASSQQGGGSPLHF.

The chain joins TRBV14 to TRBJ1-4, with no clear D. CDR1 and CDR2 (germline): SGHDN, FVKESK. There are 16 residues in the CDR3. With 4 bases removed from V and 0 bases from J, the gap between germline ends came to 12 bases. The CDR3 region has the DNA TGTGCCAGCAGCCCCCACGGCGGGGCAACTAATGAAAAACTGTTTTTT. Protein product: CASSPHGGATNEKLFF.

The CDR3 region has the DNA TGTGCCAGCAGCTCCGACAGGGTAAACTCACTGGGGACTGAAGCTTTCTTT. Translating gives CASSSDRVNSLGTEAFF. V and J are TRBV7-9 and TRBJ1-1; TRBD1 matches 7 bases. The V segment lost 4 bases and the J segment 5 bases; nucleotides outside the gene matches: 16. In germline, CDR1 is SEHNR, CDR2 FQNEAQ (reference sequence). The CDR3 extends over 17 amino acids.

The V call is TRBV9, the J call TRBJ2-1, with 8 bases that match TRBD2. Germline V gene lookup returns CDR1 SGDLS and CDR2 YYNGEE. V shed 0 bases, J shed 5 bases, and the junction held 7 bases outside the gene matches. The CDR3 runs 16 residues. CDR3 sequence (DNA): TGTGCCAGCAGCGTAGTTGGGCTAGCGGGCCACAATGAGCAGTTCTTC. Protein sequence: CASSVVGLAGHNEQFF.

The V gene is TRBV28, the J gene TRBJ2-7; tentative D call: TRBD1 (5 bases). Trimming shortened V by 8 bases and J by 2 bases, and 10 bases separated the two germline ends. The CDR3 length is 12 residues. Per germline, CDR1 MDHEN and CDR2 SYDVKM. The CDR3 DNA reads TGTGCCAGCGGAACGACAGCCTACGAGCAGTACGTC. Residues: CASGTTAYEQYV.

This rearrangement joins TRBV6-6 to TRBJ1-6, with D unresolved. The CDR3 sequence is 15 residues long. Trimming left V 0 bases short and J 10 bases short, with 13 bases between. Germline loops: CDR1 MNHNY, CDR2 SVGAGI (reference sequence). CDR3: CASSYSPNLGSPLHF. The CDR3, as DNA: TGTGCCAGCAGTTACTCCCCAAATCTGGGCTCACCCCTCCACTTT.

The V and J genes are TRBV28 and TRBJ1-1; 12 positions agree with TRBD1. With 5 bases clipped from V and 6 bases from J, the junction kept 16 bases outside the gene matches. CDR1 and CDR2 (germline): MDHEN, SYDVKM. The CDR3 has 18 residues. CDR3 sequence: CASSTSTGTGGLLAEAFF. CDR3 DNA sequence: TGTGCCAGCAGTACCTCCACCGGGACAGGGGGCTTGTTGGCTGAAGCTTTCTTT. The full variable domain, rest sourced from reference TRBV28 and TRBJ1-1, is DVKVTQSSRYLVKRTGEKVFLECVQDMDHENMFWYRQDPGLGLRLIYFSYDVKMKEKGDIPEGYSVSREKKERFSLILESASTNQTSMYLCASSTSTGTGGLLAEAFFGQGTRLTVV.

V and J are TRBV6-5 and TRBJ1-6; the match to TRBD1 covers 7 bases. V lost 1 base and J lost 14; bases outside the gene matches: 14. The CDR3 runs 16 residues. Germline lookup yields CDR1 MNHEY and CDR2 SVGAGI. The CDR3 region has the DNA TGTGCCAGCAGTTACTATTGGCCTGGGACAGCCGATTCCCTCCACTTT. The encoded protein is CASSYYWPGTADSLHF.

The J gene is TRBJ2-3, the V gene TRBV19, with D maybe TRBD2 (6 bases). The CDR3 length is 14 residues. The germline gives CDR1 LNHDA, CDR2 SQIVND (reference sequence). Trimming took off 6 bases at V and 8 bases at J, with 18 bases between the two ends. CDR3 DNA: TGTGCCAGTAGCGGAGGGCGCCCCCCGGTTACGCAGTATTTT. Protein: CASSGGRPPVTQYF.

The chain joins TRBV4-1 to TRBJ1-5; 7 bases line up with TRBD1. This CDR3 spans 16 amino acids. V lost 0 bases to trimming and J lost 7 bases; unmatched junction nucleotides: 9. Germline V CDR1 and CDR2: MGHRA, YSYEKL. Here the CDR3 reads CASSQDPQGVWQPQHF. CDR3 sequence (DNA): TGCGCCAGCAGCCAAGATCCTCAGGGGGTATGGCAGCCCCAGCATTTT.